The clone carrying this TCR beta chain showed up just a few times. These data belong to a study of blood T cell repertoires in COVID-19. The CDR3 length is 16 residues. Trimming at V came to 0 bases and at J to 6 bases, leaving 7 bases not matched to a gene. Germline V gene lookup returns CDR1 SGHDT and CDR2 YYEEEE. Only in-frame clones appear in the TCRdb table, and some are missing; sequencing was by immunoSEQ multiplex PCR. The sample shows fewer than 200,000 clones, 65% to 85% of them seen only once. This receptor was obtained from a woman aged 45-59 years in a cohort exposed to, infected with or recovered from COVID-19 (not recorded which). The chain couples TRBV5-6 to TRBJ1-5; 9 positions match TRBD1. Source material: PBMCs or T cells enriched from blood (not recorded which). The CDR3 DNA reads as TGTGCCAGCAGCTTGGCCTTTGAGACAGGGGGTCAGCCCCAGCATTTT. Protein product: CASSLAFETGGQPQHF.